The rows below give T cell receptor beta chains drawn from one sample of a study of cytomegalovirus exposure and HLA in healthy donors. TCRdb's copy holds only in-frame clones and misses some; the assay was immunoSEQ multiplex PCR. Of some 180,000 clones in the sample, around 76% are singletons; the top ten hold 2.5%. Sequencing used PBMCs. The receptor source for this set is a woman under 40 in good health and CMV-seropositive. Both conserved end residues are part of each CDR3. The D gene is left open where the match is weak. The size of a clone is reported for some rows only, either as once, few or many, or as a class for expanded clones.

J gene: TRBJ2-4
D gene: TRBD1
V gene: TRBV27
clone size: -
CDR3 protein: CASSQDRVSNIQYF
CDR3 DNA: TGTGCCAGCAGTCAAGACAGGGTGTCGAACATTCAGTACTTC

J gene: TRBJ2-7
D gene: -
V gene: TRBV6-5
clone size: -
CDR3 protein: CASSPGRVPPYEQYF
CDR3 DNA: TGTGCCAGCAGCCCTGGTCGGGTACCCCCCTACGAGCAGTACTTC

J gene: TRBJ2-1
D gene: -
V gene: TRBV10-1
clone size: -
CDR3 protein: CASSTGLPNEQFF
CDR3 DNA: TGCGCCAGCAGCACCGGACTTCCCAATGAGCAGTTCTTC

J gene: TRBJ2-1
D gene: -
V gene: TRBV28
clone size: -
CDR3 protein: CASRDQTVSYNEQFF
CDR3 DNA: TGTGCCAGCAGGGACCAGACAGTCTCCTACAATGAGCAGTTCTTC

J gene: TRBJ1-3
D gene: -
V gene: TRBV7-8
clone size: -
CDR3 protein: CASSFRDRNTIYF
CDR3 DNA: TGTGCCAGCAGCTTCCGGGATAGAAACACCATATATTTT

J gene: TRBJ2-1
D gene: TRBD2
V gene: TRBV9
clone size: -
CDR3 protein: CASSPPTSAVLNEQFF
CDR3 DNA: TGTGCCAGCAGCCCCCCTACTAGCGCGGTGTTGAATGAGCAGTTCTTC

J gene: TRBJ2-1
D gene: TRBD1
V gene: TRBV28
clone size: -
CDR3 protein: CASRAGQGRYNEQFF
CDR3 DNA: TGTGCCAGCAGGGCGGGACAGGGACGGTACAATGAGCAGTTCTTC

J gene: TRBJ2-2
D gene: TRBD2
V gene: TRBV5-1
clone size: -
CDR3 protein: CASRTSGDVVTGELFF
CDR3 DNA: TGCGCCAGCAGGACTAGCGGGGACGTAGTCACCGGGGAGCTGTTTTTT

J gene: TRBJ2-2
D gene: -
V gene: TRBV7-8
clone size: -
CDR3 protein: CASSLAWAATGELFF
CDR3 DNA: TGTGCCAGCAGCCTAGCGTGGGCAGCCACCGGGGAGCTGTTTTTT

J gene: TRBJ1-4
D gene: TRBD1
V gene: TRBV9
clone size: -
CDR3 protein: CASSPQGANEKLFF
CDR3 DNA: TGTGCCAGCAGCCCCCAGGGGGCTAATGAAAAACTGTTTTTT

J gene: TRBJ2-3
D gene: -
V gene: TRBV5-1
clone size: -
CDR3 protein: CASSLEVTGADTQYF
CDR3 DNA: TGCGCCAGCAGCTTGGAGGTGACGGGTGCAGATACGCAGTATTTT

J gene: TRBJ1-2
D gene: -
V gene: TRBV21-1
clone size: -
CDR3 protein: CASSKEERSGYTF
CDR3 DNA: TGTGCCAGCAGCAAAGAGGAGAGATCGGGCTACACCTTC

J gene: TRBJ1-4
D gene: -
V gene: TRBV4-3
clone size: -
CDR3 protein: CASSAVGGTTNEKLFF
CDR3 DNA: TGCGCCAGCAGTGCTGTAGGCGGGACAACTAATGAAAAACTGTTTTTT

J gene: TRBJ1-3
D gene: -
V gene: TRBV28
clone size: once
CDR3 protein: CASSLSEAGNTIYF
CDR3 DNA: TGTGCCAGCAGTTTAAGCGAGGCCGGAAACACCATATATTTT

J gene: TRBJ1-4
D gene: -
V gene: TRBV25-1
clone size: -
CDR3 protein: CASIGVGGKLFF
CDR3 DNA: TGTGCCAGCATAGGGGTAGGGGGAAAACTGTTTTTT

J gene: TRBJ2-1
D gene: TRBD2
V gene: TRBV7-2
clone size: few
CDR3 protein: CASSDLAVVSYNEQFF
CDR3 DNA: TGTGCCAGCAGTGATCTAGCGGTGGTCTCCTACAATGAGCAGTTCTTC

J gene: TRBJ2-1
D gene: -
V gene: TRBV7-9
clone size: -
CDR3 protein: CASSLSPGVTYNEQFF
CDR3 DNA: TGTGCCAGCAGCTTATCTCCCGGGGTAACCTACAATGAGCAGTTCTTC

J gene: TRBJ2-2
D gene: TRBD1
V gene: TRBV27
clone size: -
CDR3 protein: CASSPRQGANTGELFF
CDR3 DNA: TGTGCCAGCAGTCCCCGACAGGGGGCGAACACCGGGGAGCTGTTTTTT

J gene: TRBJ1-2
D gene: TRBD1
V gene: TRBV11-2
clone size: -
CDR3 protein: CASSLVGPGGGYTF
CDR3 DNA: TGTGCCAGCAGCTTAGTAGGTCCAGGGGGTGGCTACACCTTC

J gene: TRBJ1-2
D gene: -
V gene: TRBV7-8
clone size: -
CDR3 protein: CASSLARRGVYGYTF
CDR3 DNA: TGTGCCAGCAGCTTAGCCCGGCGGGGAGTCTATGGCTACACCTTC

J gene: TRBJ2-5
D gene: -
V gene: TRBV29-1
clone size: -
CDR3 protein: CSVGGGALETQYF
CDR3 DNA: TGCAGCGTGGGGGGTGGGGCGTTGGAGACCCAGTACTTC

J gene: TRBJ2-2
D gene: TRBD2
V gene: TRBV11-3
clone size: -
CDR3 protein: CASSTSGGYPGELFF
CDR3 DNA: TGTGCCAGCAGTACCAGCGGGGGGTATCCCGGGGAGCTGTTTTTT

J gene: TRBJ2-7
D gene: -
V gene: TRBV11-2
clone size: -
CDR3 protein: CASSLERSSYEQYF
CDR3 DNA: TGTGCCAGCAGCTTAGAGCGGAGCTCCTACGAGCAGTACTTC